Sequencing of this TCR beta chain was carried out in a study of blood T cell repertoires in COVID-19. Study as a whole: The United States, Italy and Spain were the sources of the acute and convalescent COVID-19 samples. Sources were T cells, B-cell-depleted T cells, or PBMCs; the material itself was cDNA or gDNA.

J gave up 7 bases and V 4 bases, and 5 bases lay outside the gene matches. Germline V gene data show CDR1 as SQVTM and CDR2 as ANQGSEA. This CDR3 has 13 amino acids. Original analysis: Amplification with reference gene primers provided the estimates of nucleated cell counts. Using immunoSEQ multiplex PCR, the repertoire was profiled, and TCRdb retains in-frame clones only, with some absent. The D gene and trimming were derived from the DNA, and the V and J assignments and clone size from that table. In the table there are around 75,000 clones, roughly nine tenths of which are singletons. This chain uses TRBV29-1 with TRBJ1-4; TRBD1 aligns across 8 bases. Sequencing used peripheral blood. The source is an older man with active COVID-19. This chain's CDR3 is CSVAGQGGEKLFF. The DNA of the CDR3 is TGCAGCGTTGCCGGACAGGGAGGTGAAAAACTGTTTTTT.